A single sample is the source of the 13 T cell receptor beta chains below, sequenced in a study of T cell repertoires in cytomegalovirus infection. TCRdb reprocessed the reads via MiXCR and lists one record per CDR3 protein. Among more than 400,000 distinct CDR3 sequences listed, more than 20% were seen once. Sequenced input: PBMCs. The source is a human donor in good health (CMV status not recorded). Some clones in this sample may be carry-over from other donors' samples.

This clonotype was recorded at least ten times. The rearrangement uses TRBV12-3 or TRBV12-4 and TRBJ1-2, with 9 bases lining up with TRBD1. J gave up 8 bases and V 5 bases, and 6 bases lay outside the gene matches. There are 13 residues in the CDR3. CDR3 sequence reads: CASSAQGAGGYTF. The CDR3 region has the DNA TGTGCCAGCAGTGCACAGGGGGCGGGGGGCTACACCTTC.

The V call is TRBV4-2, the J call TRBJ1-4, with 7 nucleotides matching TRBD1. The ends lost 4 bases at V and 8 bases at J; junction bases unmatched: 19. CDR3 length: 18 residues. CDR1 is LGHNA, CDR2 YNFKEQ, per germline. The CDR3 loop reads CASSPFRDRTVLSEKLFF. As DNA, the CDR3 is TGTGCCAGCAGCCCCTTCCGGGACAGAACGGTTTTAAGCGAAAAACTGTTTTTT.

The sample holds a few counts of this clonotype. This chain joins TRBV10-3 and TRBJ2-5; 9 nucleotides line up with TRBD2. CDR3 length equals 16 residues. The germline V gene has CDR1 ENHRY and CDR2 SYGVKD. With V trimmed by 1 base and J by 1 base, 4 bases remained unmatched. This CDR3 reads CAISELREGLQETQYF. For the CDR3, the DNA is TGTGCCATCAGTGAGTTGCGGGAGGGCCTCCAAGAGACCCAGTACTTC.

This clonotype showed up many times. The gene calls are TRBV7-2 and TRBJ1-1; no definite D call. The CDR3 totals 11 residues. The V end was cut by 5 bases, the J end by 5 bases, with 6 bases between. Looked up from germline, CDR1 is SGHTA and CDR2 is FQGNSA. CDR3 region: CASSDQTEAFF. The CDR3 DNA is TGTGCCAGCAGCGACCAAACTGAAGCTTTCTTT.

This clonotype was counted only a few times. The J gene is TRBJ2-1, the V gene TRBV11-2; TRBD2 is a possible D gene (5 bases). Germline V gives CDR1 SGHAT, CDR2 FQNNGV. Trimming removed 5 bases at V and 5 bases at J, with 19 bases between. This CDR3 region has 16 residues. CDR3 sequence: CASSQIDSSANNEQFF. DNA for the CDR3: TGTGCCAGCAGCCAGATCGATAGTAGCGCTAACAATGAGCAGTTCTTC.

The genes are TRBV7-2 and TRBJ2-2; 13 nucleotides match TRBD2. Germline V gives CDR1 SGHTA, CDR2 FQGNSA. The CDR3 is 18 amino acids. Trimming took 5 bases from V and 1 from J; bases not matched to a gene: 7. The chain's CDR3 is CASSASGLAGVNTGELFF. The CDR3 DNA reads as TGTGCCAGCAGCGCGTCCGGACTAGCGGGAGTGAACACCGGGGAGCTGTTTTTT.

This clonotype was detected many times. CDR3 bases: TGTGCCAGCAGCTTTCAGGGAGGTTTCTCCTACGAGCAGTACTTC. Its protein product is CASSFQGGFSYEQYF. The V gene is TRBV7-2, the J gene TRBJ2-7, with a possible D match to TRBD2 (6 bases). CDR3 size: 15 residues. Germline values: CDR1 SGHTA, CDR2 FQGNSA. Trimming removed 3 bases from V and 0 bases from J, with 12 bases in between.

The V call is TRBV20-1, the J call TRBJ2-1; 9 nucleotides match TRBD1. The germline V gene has CDR1 DFQATT and CDR2 SNEGSKA (reference sequence). The CDR3 is 13 amino acids. The V and J ends lost 4 bases and 8 bases, in that order; junction bases with no gene match: 6. In nucleotides, the CDR3 is TGCAGTGCTAACCGGGACAGGGCAGATGAGCAGTTCTTC. Amino acid sequence: CSANRDRADEQFF.

This clonotype was recorded many times. The chain joins TRBV7-2 to TRBJ1-1; D call uncertain. The CDR3 is 13 residues long. Germline lookup yields CDR1 SGHTA and CDR2 FQGNSA. Trimming cost V 2 bases and J 1 base, with 5 bases left between them. Here the CDR3 DNA reads TGTGCCAGCAGCTTACAACAGAACACTGAAGCTTTCTTT. This gives the protein CASSLQQNTEAFF.

The chain couples TRBV19 to TRBJ1-5; the D is unclear. The CDR3 is 14 amino acids. Germline values: CDR1 LNHDA, CDR2 SQIVND (reference sequence). Trimming took off 7 bases at V and 3 bases at J, with 13 bases between the two ends. The CDR3 is CASTLVGFNQPQHF. Here the CDR3 DNA reads TGTGCCAGTACCCTAGTAGGTTTCAATCAGCCCCAGCATTTT.

The rearrangement uses TRBV27 and TRBJ2-2; 10 bases are a match to TRBD2. The CDR3 covers 14 residues. After removal of 3 bases from V and 7 bases from J, the junction contained 2 bases not matched to a gene. Per germline, CDR1 MNHEY and CDR2 SMNVEV (reference sequence). The CDR3 DNA sequence: TGTGCCAGCAGTTTTAGCGGGAGGCACGGGGAGCTGTTTTTT. Its protein product is CASSFSGRHGELFF.

The table lists this clonotype with a count of one. The rearrangement links TRBV15 to TRBJ2-7; the D is unclear. The CDR3 has 16 amino acids. The V gene's germline CDR1 is LNHNV and CDR2 YYDKDF (reference sequence). The V end was cut by 5 bases, the J end by 3 bases, with 20 bases between. CDR3 coding DNA: TGTGCCACCAGCCCCAGTCGGCAGCTAACCCGCTACGAGCAGTACGTC. Its translation is CATSPSRQLTRYEQYV.

This chain connects TRBV6-6 to TRBJ1-2, with no clear D. V was clipped by 2 bases and J by 2 bases, with 12 bases between them. Germline V gene data show CDR1 as MNHNY and CDR2 as SVGAGI (reference sequence). This CDR3 spans 15 amino acids. This CDR3 reads CASSYSSDPNYGYTF. In DNA form, the CDR3 reads TGTGCCAGCAGTTACAGCTCAGACCCAAACTATGGCTACACCTTC.